This TCR beta chain is drawn from a study of beta chain features in type 1 diabetes. CDR1 and CDR2 from the germline V gene are ENHRY and SYGVKD. Trimming took 6 bases from V and 1 from J; bases not matched to a gene: 4. CDR3 length: 15 amino acids. All of the isolated RNA was reverse transcribed, so expressed TCRB transcripts were sequenced. Clones were read by immunoSEQ multiplex PCR, and TCRdb kept only the in-frame ones, dropping some. Here the sample spans 90,000 to 110,000 clones, about two fifths being singletons. This TCR derives from a woman younger than 35 in good health. The V and J genes are TRBV10-3 and TRBJ2-5, with 11 bases matching TRBD2. Specimen: stem cell memory CD4+ T cells from blood. CDR3 bases: TGTGCCATCAGCCGACTAGCGGGAACCCAAGAGACCCAGTACTTC. Protein: CAISRLAGTQETQYF.